These 10 T cell receptor beta chains were sequenced from one sample in a study of early T cells in non-severe SARS-CoV-2 infection. TCRdb analysed the 5' RACE reads with MiXCR anew, one entry per CDR3 protein. The table lists some 48,000 distinct CDR3 sequences, about 7.8% of them singletons, with 5% to 6.5% in the top ten. The material sequenced was whole blood. These receptors were obtained from an adult who was a healthcare worker with PCR-confirmed SARS-CoV-2 infection or an uninfected control (not recorded which).

The chain employs TRBV12-3 or TRBV12-4 and TRBJ1-1; TRBD1 matches at 7 bases. This CDR3 is 15 amino acids long. J lost 0 bases, V lost 5 bases, and 6 bases had no gene match. CDR3 DNA sequence: TGTGCCAGCAGTAGATGGACAGGACTGAACACTGAAGCTTTCTTT. This gives the protein CASSRWTGLNTEAFF.

This clonotype was observed at least ten times. V gene TRBV4-2 combines with J gene TRBJ2-3; 7 bases are a match to TRBD2. The CDR3 length is 14 residues. V dropped 2 bases and J dropped 3; count of bases not matched to a gene: 2. Germline CDR1 reads LGHNA; CDR2 reads YNFKEQ. The CDR3 sequence is CASSQWGGTDTQYF. CDR3 DNA: TGTGCCAGCAGCCAATGGGGGGGGACAGATACGCAGTATTTT.

This clonotype has at least ten counts. The chain couples TRBV11-2 to TRBJ1-5; D is unresolved. Germline V gives CDR1 SGHAT, CDR2 FQNNGV. Trimming removed 6 bases from V and 2 bases from J, with 5 bases in between. The CDR3 covers 12 residues. CDR3 loop: CASREGNQPQHF. CDR3 bases: TGTGCCAGCAGGGAGGGCAATCAGCCCCAGCATTTT.

This clonotype was counted between two and nine times. V and J are TRBV20-1 and TRBJ2-5; D is tentatively TRBD1 or TRBD2 (6 bases each). The CDR3 loop spans 15 amino acids. Per the germline V gene, CDR1 is DFQATT and CDR2 is SNEGSKA (reference sequence). The V end was cut by 4 bases, the J end by 2 bases, with 17 bases between. The CDR3 nucleotides are TGCAGTGCTACCCCCCCGGGGGCGGGACAAGAGACCCAGTACTTC. Its protein product is CSATPPGAGQETQYF.

The chain recombines TRBV24-1 with TRBJ2-6; no clear D. Germline assignment: CDR1 KGHDR and CDR2 SFDVKD. The CDR3 length is 16 residues. Deletions cut 1 base from V and 1 base from J, with 7 bases between. The CDR3 here is CATSDFARSGANVLTF. In DNA, the CDR3 is TGTGCCACCAGTGATTTCGCAAGGTCTGGGGCCAACGTCCTGACTTTC.

This clonotype was recorded many times. The chain carries TRBV10-3 and TRBJ2-1; 7 bases agree with TRBD1. Per germline, CDR1 ENHRY and CDR2 SYGVKD. The CDR3 is made up of 13 amino acids. V gave up 5 bases and J gave up 7 bases; unmatched junction bases: 5. This CDR3 is CAISILQGNEQFF. The CDR3 DNA sequence: TGTGCCATCAGTATTTTACAGGGGAATGAGCAGTTCTTC.

This clonotype was observed many times. This chain joins TRBV6-2 or TRBV6-3 and TRBJ1-1; D is unresolved. Trimming pared 8 bases from V and 0 bases from J, leaving 13 bases between. Germline assignment: CDR1 MNHEY and CDR2 SVGEGT. The CDR3 is 14 residues long. The CDR3 loop reads CASQLQLLNTEAFF. CDR3 nucleotide sequence: TGTGCCAGCCAGTTACAACTGCTGAACACTGAAGCTTTCTTT.

V is TRBV5-5 and J is TRBJ1-6, with 7 bases fitting TRBD1. Germline V gene sequence: CDR1 SGHKS, CDR2 YYEKEE (reference sequence). J was trimmed by 9 bases and V by 4 bases; bases with no gene match: 13. The CDR3 is 16 residues long. CDR3 nucleotides: TGTGCCAGCAGCGCCCGTACCCAAGGGGGCAGTTCACCCCTCCACTTT. It translates to CASSARTQGGSSPLHF.

J is TRBJ1-2 and V is TRBV10-2, with D tentatively TRBD1 (5 bases). The CDR3 contains 15 residues. In germline, CDR1 is WSHSY, CDR2 SAAADI. V dropped 6 bases and J dropped 3 bases, with 17 bases sitting between them. The DNA for the CDR3 is TGCGCCAGCAGGGGCCTAAGAGGGGAATACTATGGCTACACCTTC. Translating gives CASRGLRGEYYGYTF.

In its sample, this clonotype was seen many times. V usage is TRBV4-1 and J usage is TRBJ1-6, with no clear D. With 1 base removed from V and 5 bases from J, the gap between germline ends came to 9 bases. The CDR3 extends over 15 amino acids. CDR1 and CDR2 from the germline V gene are MGHRA and YSYEKL. CDR3 residues: CASSQGKGNNSPLHF. CDR3 sequence (DNA): TGCGCCAGCAGCCAAGGGAAGGGTAATAATTCACCCCTCCACTTT.